These T cell receptor beta chains were read from a single sample in a study of Ad26.COV2.S vaccination and SARS-CoV-2 variants. Sequenced by immunoSEQ multiplex PCR; TCRdb stores in-frame clones only, minus some. The sample holds 400,000 to 450,000 clones, roughly 90% seen once. The specimen comprised peripheral blood, sampled in a trial of Ad26.COV2.S vaccine versus placebo. The source of these receptors is a person aged 18-60 years who received the Ad26.COV2.S COVID-19 vaccine or a placebo. Each CDR3 is given with its conserved first and last residue. The D gene is left open where the match is weak. Clone size, where shown, is once, few, many, or a class for clones that have expanded.

>-|TRBJ2-2|TRBV4-3|-
TGCGCCAGCAGCCAAGAGGCCCGGGCCAACACCGGGGAGCTGTTTTTT
CASSQEARANTGELFF
>-|TRBJ2-1|TRBV16|once
TGTGCCAGCAGCTCGTCCTGGAATGAGCAGTTCTTC
CASSSSWNEQFF
>TRBD2|TRBJ2-3|TRBV28|-
TGTGCCAGCAGTTCCGGGACTAGCGGAACAGATACGCAGTATTTT
CASSSGTSGTDTQYF
>-|TRBJ2-3|TRBV7-2|-
TGTGCCAGCAGCTACTCGGGACTCCGCACAGATACGCAGTATTTT
CASSYSGLRTDTQYF
>-|TRBJ1-2|TRBV18|few
TGTGCCAGCTCACCGGAGGGGGGACTTGGCTACACCTTC
CASSPEGGLGYTF
>TRBD1|TRBJ2-7|TRBV13|-
TGTGCCAGCAGCTTAGGGTTGACAGGGGGCAGGTCCTACGAGCAGTACTTC
CASSLGLTGGRSYEQYF
>-|TRBJ2-5|TRBV30|-
TGTGCCTGGAGTCCCCGGGGGCCTCTCCAAGAGACCCAGTACTTC
CAWSPRGPLQETQYF
>TRBD2|TRBJ2-7|TRBV27|-
TGTGCCAGCAGTTTATCTATCTGGGGGAAGGGACTAGCGGGGGTCTACGAGCAGTACTTC
CASSLSIWGKGLAGVYEQYF
>-|TRBJ2-2|TRBV11-2|-
TGTGCCAGCAGCTCCAGCTTAGGTGGTACCGGGGAGCTGTTTTTT
CASSSSLGGTGELFF
>TRBD2|TRBJ2-5|TRBV27|-
TGTGCCAGCAGTTCCCAACTAGCGGGGGGCCTTCCTAAAGAGACCCAGTACTTC
CASSSQLAGGLPKETQYF
>TRBD1|TRBJ2-3|TRBV9|-
TGTGCCAGCAGCGTACGGGGACAGACTAGCACAGATACGCAGTATTTT
CASSVRGQTSTDTQYF
>TRBD1|TRBJ1-4|TRBV19|-
TGTGCCAGTAGCCCGGACAGGGGGCAAGAAAAACTGTTTTTT
CASSPDRGQEKLFF
>-|TRBJ1-3|TRBV18|-
TGTGCCAGCTCGGGTGGACAGTTACTTTCTGGAAACACCATATATTTT
CASSGGQLLSGNTIYF
>-|TRBJ2-7|TRBV13|-
TGTGCCAGCAGCAGCGGGCCTTCCGAGCAGTACTTC
CASSSGPSEQYF
>-|TRBJ2-7|TRBV5-5|-
TGTGCCAGCAGCTTGGGCCAGGACCTCTCCTACGAGCAGTACTTC
CASSLGQDLSYEQYF
>-|TRBJ2-2|TRBV18|once
TGTGCCAGCTCGTTGGGGCCGAACACCGGGGAGCTGTTTTTT
CASSLGPNTGELFF
>-|TRBJ1-1|TRBV5-1|few
TGCGCCAGCAGCTTAACGGGAATGAACACTGAAGCTTTCTTT
CASSLTGMNTEAFF
>-|TRBJ1-6|TRBV5-1|many
TGCGCCAGCAGCTTGAAGGCAGGCAGCTATAATTCACCCCTCCACTTT
CASSLKAGSYNSPLHF
>-|TRBJ1-2|TRBV13|-
TGTGCCAGCAGCCGTGGGGACGGTCGCCCTTCCTATGGCTACACCTTC
CASSRGDGRPSYGYTF
>-|TRBJ1-1|TRBV5-1|-
TGCGCCAGCAGCTTGACAGCAATGAACACTGAAGCTTTCTTT
CASSLTAMNTEAFF
>TRBD1|TRBJ1-2|TRBV28|-
TGTGCCAGCAGTTTATCGACAGGGGGAATCTATGGCTACACCTTC
CASSLSTGGIYGYTF
>-|TRBJ1-1|TRBV5-6|-
TGTGCCAGCAGCTTGCCGGGGAACACTGAAGCTTTCTTT
CASSLPGNTEAFF
>-|TRBJ2-3|TRBV4-3|once
TGCGCCAGCAGCCAAGAATTCTTACAGGGAGGCACAGATACGCAGTATTTT
CASSQEFLQGGTDTQYF
>-|TRBJ1-5|TRBV2|-
TGTGCCAGCAGTGAAGGGGCAGGGAATCAGCCCCAGCATTTT
CASSEGAGNQPQHF
>TRBD1|TRBJ2-2|TRBV5-4|-
TGTGCCAGCAGCCCGTACCCTCACAGGGGAAGTACGAACACCGGGGAGCTGTTTTTT
CASSPYPHRGSTNTGELFF
>-|TRBJ2-7|TRBV20-1|-
TGCAGTGCTAGTGTACTCGACAGTTTCAACTACGAGCAGTACTTC
CSASVLDSFNYEQYF
>-|TRBJ1-4|TRBV5-1|-
TGCGCCAGCAGCGAGGTGACGGACGGAGAAAAACTGTTTTTT
CASSEVTDGEKLFF
>TRBD1|TRBJ1-2|TRBV6-2/TRBV6-3|few
TGTGCCAGCAGTTACCCCACCGGGACAGGGACACTCTATGGCTACACCTTC
CASSYPTGTGTLYGYTF
>TRBD2|TRBJ2-1|TRBV6-2/TRBV6-3|-
TGTGCCCGCAGTTACACGGGGGCGGGGGGCCTAGGGGGGCTGTACAATGAGCAGTTCTTC
CARSYTGAGGLGGLYNEQFF
>-|TRBJ1-6|TRBV10-2|-
TGCGCCAGCAGGTCTGATACCTCCTATAATTCACCCCTCCACTTT
CASRSDTSYNSPLHF
>-|TRBJ2-7|TRBV5-1|-
TGCGCCAGCAGCTTGGTCGAACCGGAGAGCTACGAGCAGTACTTC
CASSLVEPESYEQYF
>-|TRBJ2-1|TRBV6-2/TRBV6-3|-
TGTGCCAGCAGTACGTGGGGGCGGTACAATGAGCAGTTCTTC
CASSTWGRYNEQFF
>-|TRBJ1-6|TRBV9|-
TGTGCCAGCAGCGTAGGGGGGAGCGCTAATTCACCCCTCCACTTT
CASSVGGSANSPLHF